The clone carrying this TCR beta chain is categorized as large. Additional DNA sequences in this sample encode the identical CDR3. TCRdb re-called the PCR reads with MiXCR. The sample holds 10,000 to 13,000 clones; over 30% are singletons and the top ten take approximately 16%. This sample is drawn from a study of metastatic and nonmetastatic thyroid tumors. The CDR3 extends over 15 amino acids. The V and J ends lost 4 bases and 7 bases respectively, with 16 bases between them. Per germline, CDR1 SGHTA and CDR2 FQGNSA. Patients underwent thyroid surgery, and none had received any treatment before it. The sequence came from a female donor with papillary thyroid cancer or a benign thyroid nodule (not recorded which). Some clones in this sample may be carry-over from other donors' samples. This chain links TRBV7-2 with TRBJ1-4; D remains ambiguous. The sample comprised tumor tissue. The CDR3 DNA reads TGTGCCAGCAGCTCCCTGGGCAGTCCGGGTGAAAAACTGTTTTTT. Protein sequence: CASSSLGSPGEKLFF.